This is a list of T cell receptor beta chains from one sample in a study of early T cells in non-severe SARS-CoV-2 infection. TCRdb analysed the 5' RACE reads with MiXCR anew, one entry per CDR3 protein. The data contain tens of thousands of distinct CDR3 sequences, 12% to 15% of them singletons. Sequencing was carried out using whole blood. The receptors derive from an adult who was a healthcare worker with PCR-confirmed SARS-CoV-2 infection or an uninfected control (not recorded which). Both conserved end residues are part of each CDR3.

v_call,cdr3_length,cdr3_aa
TRBV7-7,15,CASSLSPGSTDTQYF
TRBV7-2,15,CASEISGRSTDTQYF
TRBV11-2,15,CASSFGGGAPDTQYF
TRBV2,13,CASSEWTDTEAFF
TRBV11-2,18,CASSLFSPIAGTYNEQFF
TRBV6-6,13,CASSYDSNQPQHF
TRBV6-2/TRBV6-3,12,CASSYSRYGYTF
TRBV27,13,CASLGGARETQYF
TRBV28,14,CASNNRGSNQPQHF
TRBV7-8,16,CASSLALGPGGTEAFF
TRBV7-2,14,CASSFGQVYTEAFF
TRBV6-6,13,CASRKTPNAEAFF
TRBV25-1,18,CASSEFTPTSGDYNEQFF
TRBV6-5,15,CASSYSVGLTEKQYF
TRBV19,19,CATFTGTSGGKSSYNEQFF
TRBV6-2/TRBV6-3,12,CASRGPHTEAFF
TRBV10-3,14,CAISGEGRNTEAFF
TRBV6-5,13,CASSCLGPYEQYF
TRBV10-2,13,CASSESSWYEQYF
TRBV29-1,13,CSSPFGGNNEQFF
TRBV25-1,16,CASSEYGGQGGSPLHF
TRBV9,14,CASSPTPKTYEQYF
TRBV10-3,14,CATRRGGNTGELFF
TRBV6-2/TRBV6-3,16,CASSYSRGSYQETQYF
TRBV27,19,CASSNRPGQPSSGANVLTF
TRBV29-1,13,CSAARSASYEQYF
TRBV4-2,15,CASSQARQGKETQYF
TRBV5-1,15,CASSFGDRGPYEQYF
TRBV6-1,15,CAISSNGVPEGPQHF
TRBV7-9,14,CASTRVLADTEAFF
TRBV9,14,CASSVAAGTTEAFF
TRBV5-8,15,CASSLSGASSYEQYF
TRBV20-1,15,CSASGTDATNEKLFF
TRBV20-1,15,CSARDLRGSGSPLHF
TRBV3-1,14,CASSQGALNYGYTF
TRBV28,14,CASSLAREGQPQHF
TRBV20-1,15,CSARDGSGDAYEQYF
TRBV7-9,15,CASSLATGFWETQYF
TRBV29-1,14,CSVDVPKMRNEQFF
TRBV7-8,15,CVSSLLRQGLGEQYF
TRBV5-5,13,CASSWEGTGELFF
TRBV6-6,13,CASSRGTGKRVFF
TRBV4-3,15,CASSQDGRVNTEAFF
TRBV28,14,CASSLGSLYNEQFF
TRBV29-1,10,CSVGDEKLFF
TRBV4-1,17,CASSQILGGTDTGELFF
TRBV28,14,CASSLQGWNTEAFF
TRBV20-1,12,CSVNSNSYEQYF
TRBV24-1,14,CATRGGASNTEAFF
TRBV9,15,CASSSTSTGFSPLHF
TRBV12-3/TRBV12-4,15,CASSPGTSNTGELFF
TRBV5-1,15,CASSFYSGGTDGYTF
TRBV2,16,CASIWEITNLNTEAFF